A selection of T cell receptor beta chains follows, all from one sample in a study of T cells after posttransplantation cyclophosphamide. The table came from immunoSEQ multiplex PCR; TCRdb's copy has only in-frame clones and leaves some out. In total the sample includes 30,000 or so clones, none of them seen once. Sequencing used PBMCs. The receptors come from a woman under 40 in good health and a related stem cell transplant donor. Both conserved end residues are part of each CDR3. D genes are given only for firm matches. Only part of the rows carry a size: once, few, many, or a class if the clone is expanded.

>many|TRBJ2-3|TRBV5-6|.
CASSFWYFTDTQYF
TGTGCCAGCAGCTTCTGGTACTTCACAGATACGCAGTATTTT
>.|TRBJ2-7|TRBV5-1|TRBD2
CASSLAPASGGYEQYF
TGCGCCAGCAGCTTGGCCCCGGCTAGCGGGGGGTACGAGCAGTACTTC
>many|TRBJ2-1|TRBV10-3|TRBD2
CAISESLAGANEQFF
TGTGCCATCAGTGAGTCCCTAGCGGGGGCCAATGAGCAGTTCTTC
>many|TRBJ2-3|TRBV18|TRBD2
CASSPTGGVSDTQYF
TGTGCCAGCTCACCAACCGGGGGGGTATCGGATACGCAGTATTTT
>many|TRBJ2-7|TRBV2|.
CASSRGGDEQYF
TGTGCCAGCAGCAGGGGAGGGGACGAGCAGTACTTC
>few|TRBJ2-6|TRBV28|.
CASRTGSGANVLTF
TGTGCCAGTCGAACTGGCTCTGGGGCCAACGTCCTGACTTTC
>many|TRBJ1-1|TRBV6-2/TRBV6-3|.
CASSYRVTEAFF
TGTGCCAGCAGTTACCGGGTGACTGAAGCTTTCTTT
>few|TRBJ2-3|TRBV4-3|.
CASSQGGRAQYF
TGCGCCAGCAGCCAAGGGGGCAGGGCGCAGTATTTT
>many|TRBJ1-1|TRBV19|.
CASSISRTGAFF
TGTGCCAGTAGTATATCGAGAACAGGAGCTTTCTTT
>many|TRBJ1-1|TRBV5-1|.
CASSLVDTEAFF
TGCGCCAGCAGCTTGGTAGACACTGAAGCTTTCTTT
>many|TRBJ1-1|TRBV15|.
CATSGEGVNTEAFF
TGTGCCACCAGCGGGGAGGGGGTGAACACTGAAGCTTTCTTT
>many|TRBJ2-7|TRBV12-3/TRBV12-4|TRBD2
CASRPSGTYEQYF
TGTGCCAGCAGACCCAGCGGGACCTACGAGCAGTACTTC
>many|TRBJ2-1|TRBV7-2|TRBD2
CARASGGARGEQFF
TGTGCCAGGGCTAGCGGGGGGGCACGCGGTGAGCAGTTCTTC
>few|TRBJ2-3|TRBV7-6|.
CASSLVGSGPLDTQYF
TGTGCCAGCAGCTTAGTCGGCAGCGGACCCTTAGATACGCAGTATTTT
>few|TRBJ2-1|TRBV15|TRBD1
CATSRVDRGWDEQFF
TGTGCCACCAGCAGAGTCGACAGGGGGTGGGATGAGCAGTTCTTC
>many|TRBJ2-7|TRBV13|.
CASSLRGALSNGQYF
TGTGCCAGCAGCTTACGAGGGGCGCTTTCTAATGGGCAGTACTTC
>.|TRBJ2-7|TRBV19|.
CASSRRPGESYEQYF
TGTGCCAGTAGTCGTAGGCCAGGGGAATCCTACGAGCAGTACTTC